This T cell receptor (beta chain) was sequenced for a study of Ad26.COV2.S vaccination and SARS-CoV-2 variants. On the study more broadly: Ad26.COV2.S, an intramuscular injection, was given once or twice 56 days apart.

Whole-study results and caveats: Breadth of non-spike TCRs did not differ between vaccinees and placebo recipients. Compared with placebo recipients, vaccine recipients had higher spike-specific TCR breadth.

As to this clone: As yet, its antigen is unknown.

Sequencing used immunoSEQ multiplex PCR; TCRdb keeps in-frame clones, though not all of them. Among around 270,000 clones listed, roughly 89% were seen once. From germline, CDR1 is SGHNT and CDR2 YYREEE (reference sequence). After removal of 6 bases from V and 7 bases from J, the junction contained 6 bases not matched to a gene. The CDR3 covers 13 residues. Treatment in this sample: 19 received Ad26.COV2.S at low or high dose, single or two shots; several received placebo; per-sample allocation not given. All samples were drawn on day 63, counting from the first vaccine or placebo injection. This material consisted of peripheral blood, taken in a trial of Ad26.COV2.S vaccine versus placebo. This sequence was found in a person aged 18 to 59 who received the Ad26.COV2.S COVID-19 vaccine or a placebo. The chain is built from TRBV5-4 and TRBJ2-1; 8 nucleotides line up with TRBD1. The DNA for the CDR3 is TGTGCCAGCACAAGACAGGGGTCGAATGAGCAGTTCTTC. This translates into CASTRQGSNEQFF.